Listed below are T cell receptor beta chains from one sample, sequenced in a study of blood T cell repertoires in COVID-19. TCRdb's copy holds only in-frame clones and misses some; the assay was immunoSEQ multiplex PCR. The repertoire includes about 90,000 clones, around 90% of them detected once, and less than 3% sits in the top ten. Sequencing was done on a sample of peripheral blood. These receptors were obtained from a man aged 45-60 years with COVID-19, enrolled during active disease. CDR3s include the opening cysteine and the closing phenylalanine or tryptophan. D genes are given only for firm matches. Rows give clone size only sometimes, using once, few, many, or a class for an expanded clone.

j_call: TRBJ1-1
v_call: TRBV5-8
clone_size: -
d_call: -
cdr3_nt: TGTGCCAGCAGCTTGCTGACAGGGAACACTGAAGCTTTCTTT
cdr3_aa: CASSLLTGNTEAFF

j_call: TRBJ2-7
v_call: TRBV18
clone_size: -
d_call: TRBD2
cdr3_nt: TGTGCCAGCTCACCACGAGCAGCGGGGGACTCCCTGTACTTC
cdr3_aa: CASSPRAAGDSLYF

j_call: TRBJ1-2
v_call: TRBV28
clone_size: -
d_call: -
cdr3_nt: TGTGCCACCAACAGAGATTATTATGGCTACACCTTC
cdr3_aa: CATNRDYYGYTF

j_call: TRBJ2-3
v_call: TRBV10-2
clone_size: -
d_call: TRBD2
cdr3_nt: TGCGCCAGTAGGCTAGCGGGGGGGCCTACAGATACGCAGTATTTT
cdr3_aa: CASRLAGGPTDTQYF

j_call: TRBJ2-2
v_call: TRBV9
clone_size: -
d_call: -
cdr3_nt: TGTGCCAGCAGCGTAGGGGCAGGGCAGAACACCGGGGAGCTGTTTTTT
cdr3_aa: CASSVGAGQNTGELFF

j_call: TRBJ1-6
v_call: TRBV5-1
clone_size: -
d_call: -
cdr3_nt: TGCGCCAGCAGCGAGGGACACGTTAATTCACCCCTCCACTTT
cdr3_aa: CASSEGHVNSPLHF

j_call: TRBJ2-3
v_call: TRBV14
clone_size: -
d_call: TRBD1
cdr3_nt: TGTGCCAGCAGCCAAGATCGGACAGGGGAACCCACAGATACGCAGTATTTT
cdr3_aa: CASSQDRTGEPTDTQYF

j_call: TRBJ1-6
v_call: TRBV3-1/TRBV3-2
clone_size: -
d_call: TRBD1
cdr3_nt: TGTGCCAGCAGCCAACCGGGACAGGCATCACCCCTCCACTTT
cdr3_aa: CASSQPGQASPLHF

j_call: TRBJ1-1
v_call: TRBV18
clone_size: -
d_call: -
cdr3_nt: TGTGCCAGCTCACCGCCGGTAGGCCAGGGCGCTTTCTTT
cdr3_aa: CASSPPVGQGAFF

j_call: TRBJ1-5
v_call: TRBV10-2
clone_size: -
d_call: -
cdr3_nt: TGCGCCAGCAGGGTCAGGATTAGCAATCAGCCCCAGCATTTT
cdr3_aa: CASRVRISNQPQHF

j_call: TRBJ2-3
v_call: TRBV5-4
clone_size: -
d_call: TRBD2
cdr3_nt: TGTGCCAGCAACCGCGGACTAGCGGGGGGGAGCACAGATACGCAGTATTTT
cdr3_aa: CASNRGLAGGSTDTQYF

j_call: TRBJ1-1
v_call: TRBV9
clone_size: -
d_call: -
cdr3_nt: TGTGCCAGCAGCGTAGAGGGTCAGGGGCTGGACTCTGAAGCTTTCTTT
cdr3_aa: CASSVEGQGLDSEAFF

j_call: TRBJ1-1
v_call: TRBV19
clone_size: -
d_call: -
cdr3_nt: TGTGCCAGTAGGAACACAGGGATCACTGAAGCTTTCTTT
cdr3_aa: CASRNTGITEAFF

j_call: TRBJ2-2
v_call: TRBV5-1
clone_size: -
d_call: -
cdr3_nt: TGCGCCAGCAGCTTGCCGGGGGCGAACACCGGGGAGCTGTTTTTT
cdr3_aa: CASSLPGANTGELFF

j_call: TRBJ2-5
v_call: TRBV5-1
clone_size: -
d_call: -
cdr3_nt: TGCGCCAGCAGCTTGGGCCGACAGGTCCCTGAGACCCAGTACTTC
cdr3_aa: CASSLGRQVPETQYF

j_call: TRBJ1-5
v_call: TRBV10-3
clone_size: -
d_call: TRBD1
cdr3_nt: TGTGCCATCAGTGAGGGGACAGGGCTTCGGAATCAGCCCCAGCATTTT
cdr3_aa: CAISEGTGLRNQPQHF

j_call: TRBJ2-7
v_call: TRBV4-2
clone_size: -
d_call: TRBD1
cdr3_nt: TGTGCCAGCAGCAAAACAGGGGTAGAATCCTACGAGCAGTACTTC
cdr3_aa: CASSKTGVESYEQYF

j_call: TRBJ1-2
v_call: TRBV6-1
clone_size: -
d_call: -
cdr3_nt: TGTGCCAGCAGTGAACAGGCAGGCCTCTATGGCTACACCTTC
cdr3_aa: CASSEQAGLYGYTF

j_call: TRBJ1-1
v_call: TRBV27
clone_size: -
d_call: -
cdr3_nt: TGTGCCAGCAGTCCTACACGGGTCGCTGAAGCTTTCTTT
cdr3_aa: CASSPTRVAEAFF

j_call: TRBJ2-5
v_call: TRBV4-1
clone_size: -
d_call: -
cdr3_nt: TGCGCCAGCAGCCAAGATAGAGAGACCCAGTACTTC
cdr3_aa: CASSQDRETQYF

j_call: TRBJ1-5
v_call: TRBV11-2
clone_size: once
d_call: -
cdr3_nt: TGTGCCAGCAGCTTAGGTTCACACGGCAATCAGCCCCAGCATTTT
cdr3_aa: CASSLGSHGNQPQHF

j_call: TRBJ1-4
v_call: TRBV6-5
clone_size: -
d_call: -
cdr3_nt: TGTGCCAGCAGTTACTTGACAGAAAGAGAAAAACTGTTTTTT
cdr3_aa: CASSYLTEREKLFF

j_call: TRBJ2-3
v_call: TRBV4-1
clone_size: -
d_call: -
cdr3_nt: TGCGCCAGCAGCCGAGGAGGGTTGGATACGCAGTATTTT
cdr3_aa: CASSRGGLDTQYF

j_call: TRBJ1-4
v_call: TRBV29-1
clone_size: once
d_call: -
cdr3_nt: TGCAGCGTAACCCGGGGGGATGAAAAACTGTTTTTT
cdr3_aa: CSVTRGDEKLFF

j_call: TRBJ2-3
v_call: TRBV4-1
clone_size: -
d_call: -
cdr3_nt: TGCGCCAGCAGCCAACGGGCGACTACCACTAGCACAGATACGCAGTATTTT
cdr3_aa: CASSQRATTTSTDTQYF

j_call: TRBJ1-2
v_call: TRBV3-1/TRBV3-2
clone_size: -
d_call: TRBD1
cdr3_nt: TGTGCCAGCAGCCCGACGCACAACAGGGGGGGGATCTATGGCTACACCTTC
cdr3_aa: CASSPTHNRGGIYGYTF

j_call: TRBJ1-1
v_call: TRBV7-2
clone_size: -
d_call: TRBD1
cdr3_nt: TGTGCCAGCAGCTCCAGGGGGCGGAAGAACACTGAAGCTTTCTTT
cdr3_aa: CASSSRGRKNTEAFF